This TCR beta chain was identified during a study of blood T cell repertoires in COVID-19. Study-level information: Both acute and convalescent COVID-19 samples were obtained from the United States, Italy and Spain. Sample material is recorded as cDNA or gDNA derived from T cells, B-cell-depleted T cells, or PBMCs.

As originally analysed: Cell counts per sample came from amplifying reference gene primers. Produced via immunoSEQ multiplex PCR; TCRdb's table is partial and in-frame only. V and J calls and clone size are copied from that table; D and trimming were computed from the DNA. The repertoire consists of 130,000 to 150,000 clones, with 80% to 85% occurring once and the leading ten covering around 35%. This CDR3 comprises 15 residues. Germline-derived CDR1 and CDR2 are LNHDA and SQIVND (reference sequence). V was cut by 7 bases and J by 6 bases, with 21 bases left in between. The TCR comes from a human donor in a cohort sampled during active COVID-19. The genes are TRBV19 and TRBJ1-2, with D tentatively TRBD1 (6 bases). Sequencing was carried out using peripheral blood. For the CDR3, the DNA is TGTGCCAGTAACCTAGGTTTACAGGGATGGGATGGCTACACCTTC. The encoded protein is CASNLGLQGWDGYTF. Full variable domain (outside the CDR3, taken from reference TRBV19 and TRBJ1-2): DGGITQSPKYLFRKEGQNVTLSCEQNLNHDAMYWYRQDPGQGLRLIYYSQIVNDFQKGDIAEGYSVSREKKESFPLTVTSAQKNPTAFYLCASNLGLQGWDGYTFGSGTRLTVV.